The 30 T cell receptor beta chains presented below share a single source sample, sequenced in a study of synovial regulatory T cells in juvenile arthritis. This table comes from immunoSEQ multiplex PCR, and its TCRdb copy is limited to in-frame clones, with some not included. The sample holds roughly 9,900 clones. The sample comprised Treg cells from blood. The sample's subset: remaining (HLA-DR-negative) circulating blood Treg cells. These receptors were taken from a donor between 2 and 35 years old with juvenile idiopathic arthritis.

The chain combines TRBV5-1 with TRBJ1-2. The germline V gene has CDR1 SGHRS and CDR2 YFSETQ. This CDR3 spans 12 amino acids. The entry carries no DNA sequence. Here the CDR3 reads CASSGAGPGYTF.

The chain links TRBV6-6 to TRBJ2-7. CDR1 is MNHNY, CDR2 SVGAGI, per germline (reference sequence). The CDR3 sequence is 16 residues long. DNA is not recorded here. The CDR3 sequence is CASTTLSLLRSYEQYF.

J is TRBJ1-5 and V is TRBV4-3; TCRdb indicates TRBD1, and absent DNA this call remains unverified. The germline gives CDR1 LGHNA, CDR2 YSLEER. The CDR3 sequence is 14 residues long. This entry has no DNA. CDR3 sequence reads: CASSPRQGDQPQHF.

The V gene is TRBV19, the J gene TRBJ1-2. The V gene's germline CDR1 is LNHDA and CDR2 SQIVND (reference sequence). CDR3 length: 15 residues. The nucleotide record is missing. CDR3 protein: CASSNPPGGASGYTF. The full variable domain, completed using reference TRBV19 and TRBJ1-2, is DGGITQSPKYLFRKEGQNVTLSCEQNLNHDAMYWYRQDPGQGLRLIYYSQIVNDFQKGDIAEGYSVSREKKESFPLTVTSAQKNPTAFYLCASSNPPGGASGYTFGSGTRLTVV.

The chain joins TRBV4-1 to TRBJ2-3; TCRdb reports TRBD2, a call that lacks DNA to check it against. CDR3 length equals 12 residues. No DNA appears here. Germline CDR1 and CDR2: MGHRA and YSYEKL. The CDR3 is CASSLPTDTQYF.

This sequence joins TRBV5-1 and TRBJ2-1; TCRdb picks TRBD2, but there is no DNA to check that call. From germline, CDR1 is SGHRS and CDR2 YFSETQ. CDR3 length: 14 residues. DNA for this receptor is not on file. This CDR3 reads CASSLGAGYNEQFF.

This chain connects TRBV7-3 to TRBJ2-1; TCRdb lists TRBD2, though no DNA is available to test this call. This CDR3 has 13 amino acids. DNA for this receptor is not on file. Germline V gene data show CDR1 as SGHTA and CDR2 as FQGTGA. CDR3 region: CASSLRPSGEQFF.

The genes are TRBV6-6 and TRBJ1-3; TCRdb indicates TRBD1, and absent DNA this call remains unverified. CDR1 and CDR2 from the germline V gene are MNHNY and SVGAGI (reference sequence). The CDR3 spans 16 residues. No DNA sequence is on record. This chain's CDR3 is CASSSQGAAYGNTIYF.

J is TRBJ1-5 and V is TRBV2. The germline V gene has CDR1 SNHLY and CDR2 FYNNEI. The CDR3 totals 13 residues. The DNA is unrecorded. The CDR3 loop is CASRPGRNQPQHF.

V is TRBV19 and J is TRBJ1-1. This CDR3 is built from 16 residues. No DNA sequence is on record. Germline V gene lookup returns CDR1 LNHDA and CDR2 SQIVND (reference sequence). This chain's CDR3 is CASSIWASGGGTEAFF.

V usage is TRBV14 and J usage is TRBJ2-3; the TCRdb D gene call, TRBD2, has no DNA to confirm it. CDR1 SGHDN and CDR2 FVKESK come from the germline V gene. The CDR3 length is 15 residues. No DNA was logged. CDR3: CASSQTGVAAAVQYF.

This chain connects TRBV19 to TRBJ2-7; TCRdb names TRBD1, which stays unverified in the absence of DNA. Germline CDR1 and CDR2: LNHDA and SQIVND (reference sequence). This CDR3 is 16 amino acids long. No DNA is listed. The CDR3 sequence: CASSIDLGGGFYEQYF.

The CDR3 is CASSPMGAVNTEAFF. V and J are TRBV19 and TRBJ1-1; TCRdb picks TRBD1, but there is no DNA to check that call. CDR1 and CDR2 (germline): LNHDA, SQIVND (reference sequence). The CDR3 totals 15 residues. The DNA is not on file.

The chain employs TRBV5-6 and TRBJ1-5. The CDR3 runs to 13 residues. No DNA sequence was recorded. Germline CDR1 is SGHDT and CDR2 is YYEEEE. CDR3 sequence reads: CASSSSVGQPQHF.

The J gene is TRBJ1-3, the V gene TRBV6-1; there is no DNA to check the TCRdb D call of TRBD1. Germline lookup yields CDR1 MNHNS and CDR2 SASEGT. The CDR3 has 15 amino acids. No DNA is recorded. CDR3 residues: CASSESRGSGNTIYF.

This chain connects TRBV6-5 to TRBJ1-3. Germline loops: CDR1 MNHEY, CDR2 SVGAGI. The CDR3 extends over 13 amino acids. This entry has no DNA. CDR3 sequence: CASRPGPGNTIYF.

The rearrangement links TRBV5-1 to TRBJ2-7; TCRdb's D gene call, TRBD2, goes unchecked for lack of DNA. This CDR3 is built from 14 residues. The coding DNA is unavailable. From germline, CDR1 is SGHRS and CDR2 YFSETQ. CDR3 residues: CASKIAGDSTQQYF.

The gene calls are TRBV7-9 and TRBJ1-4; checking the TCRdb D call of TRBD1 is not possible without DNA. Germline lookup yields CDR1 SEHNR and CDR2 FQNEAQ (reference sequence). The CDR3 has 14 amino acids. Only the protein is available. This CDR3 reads CASSPKGMDEKLFF. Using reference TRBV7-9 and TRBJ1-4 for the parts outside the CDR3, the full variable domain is DTGVSQNPRHKITKRGQNVTFRCDPISEHNRLYWYRQTLGQGPEFLTYFQNEAQLEKSRLLSDRFSAERPKGSFSTLEIQRTEQGDSAMYLCASSPKGMDEKLFFGSGTQLSVL.

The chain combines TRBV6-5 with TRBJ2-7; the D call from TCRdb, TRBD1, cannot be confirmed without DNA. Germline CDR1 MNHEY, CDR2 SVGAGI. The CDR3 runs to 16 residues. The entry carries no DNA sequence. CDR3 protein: CASSYSSGTGGYEQYF.

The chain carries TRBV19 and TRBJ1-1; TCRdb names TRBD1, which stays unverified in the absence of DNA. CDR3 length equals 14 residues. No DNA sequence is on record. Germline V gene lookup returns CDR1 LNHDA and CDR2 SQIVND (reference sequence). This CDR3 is CASSLTGLNTEAFF.

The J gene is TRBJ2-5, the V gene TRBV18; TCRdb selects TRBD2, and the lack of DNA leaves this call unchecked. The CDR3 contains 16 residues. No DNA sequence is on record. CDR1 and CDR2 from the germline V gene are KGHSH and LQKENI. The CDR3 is CASSPSAVGSGETQYF.

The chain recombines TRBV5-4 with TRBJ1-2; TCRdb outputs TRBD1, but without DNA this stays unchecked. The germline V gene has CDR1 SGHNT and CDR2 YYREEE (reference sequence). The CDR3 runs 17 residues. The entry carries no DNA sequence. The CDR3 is CASSWRTHRGAHYGYTF.

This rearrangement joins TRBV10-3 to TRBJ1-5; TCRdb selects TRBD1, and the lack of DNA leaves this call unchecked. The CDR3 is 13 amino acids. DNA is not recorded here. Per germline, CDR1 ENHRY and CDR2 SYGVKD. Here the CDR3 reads CAIRAGSNQPQHF.

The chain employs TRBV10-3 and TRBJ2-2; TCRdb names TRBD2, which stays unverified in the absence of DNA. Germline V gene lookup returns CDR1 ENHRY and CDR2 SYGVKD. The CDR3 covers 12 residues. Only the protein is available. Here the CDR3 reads CAIRSFAGELFF.

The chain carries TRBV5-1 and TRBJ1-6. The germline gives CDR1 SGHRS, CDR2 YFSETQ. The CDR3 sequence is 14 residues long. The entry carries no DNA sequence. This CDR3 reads CASTFGRFNSPLHF.

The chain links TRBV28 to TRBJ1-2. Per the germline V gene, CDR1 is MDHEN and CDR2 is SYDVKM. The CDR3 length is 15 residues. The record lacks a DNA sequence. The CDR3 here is CASSALGLANYGYTF.

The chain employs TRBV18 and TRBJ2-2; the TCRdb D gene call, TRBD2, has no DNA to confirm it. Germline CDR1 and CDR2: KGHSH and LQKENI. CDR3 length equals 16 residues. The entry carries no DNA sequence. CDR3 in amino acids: CASSPPEKKNTGELFF.

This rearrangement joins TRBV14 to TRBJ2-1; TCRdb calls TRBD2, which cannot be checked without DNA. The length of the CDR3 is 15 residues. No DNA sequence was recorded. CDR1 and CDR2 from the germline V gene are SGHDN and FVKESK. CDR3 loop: CASSLSGGSYNEQFF.

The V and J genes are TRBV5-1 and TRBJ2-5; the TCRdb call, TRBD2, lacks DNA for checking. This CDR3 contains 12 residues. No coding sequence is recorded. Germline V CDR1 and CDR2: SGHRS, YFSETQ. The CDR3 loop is CASSLYDRTQYF. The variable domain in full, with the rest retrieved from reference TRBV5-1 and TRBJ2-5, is KAGVTQTPRYLIKTRGQQVTLSCSPISGHRSVSWYQQTPGQGLQFLFEYFSETQRNKGNFPGRFSGRQFSNSRSEMNVSTLELGDSALYLCASSLYDRTQYFGPGTRLLVL.

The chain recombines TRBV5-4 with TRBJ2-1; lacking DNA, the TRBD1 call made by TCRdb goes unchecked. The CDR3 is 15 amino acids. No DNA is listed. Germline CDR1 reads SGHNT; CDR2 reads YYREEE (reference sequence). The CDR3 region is CASSLGDRGYYEQFF.